This T cell receptor beta chain was sequenced in a study of OX40 agonist ivuxolimab in advanced cancers. Across the whole study: An anti-OX40 (CD134) antibody with agonistic activity, ivuxolimab, was administered to patients. Among those enrolled, mean age was about 60 years (range 23 to 79) and over 70% were male.

Method: immunoSEQ multiplex PCR; TCRdb's copy keeps in-frame clones and lacks some. The sample lists more than 65,000 clones; about 91% were seen once. This clone was seen only once. Its specificity is not known. Study-level points and caveats: It was also the case that some nonresponders had low normalized T-cell clonal expansion.

This TCR was recovered from an adult with an advanced solid tumor such as melanoma, head and neck, liver or kidney cancer. This material consisted of CD4+ or CD8+ T cells sorted from blood, taken in a trial of the OX40 agonist ivuxolimab.

The CDR3 DNA sequence: TGTGCCAGCAGCCTTGGGGGACAATCAGATACGCAGTATTTT. Its protein is CASSLGGQSDTQYF. V gene TRBV6-1 combines with J gene TRBJ2-3; possibly TRBD1 for D (6 bases). Germline values: CDR1 MNHNS, CDR2 SASEGT. V was trimmed by 6 bases and J by 4 bases, leaving 14 bases between them. The CDR3 length is 14 residues.